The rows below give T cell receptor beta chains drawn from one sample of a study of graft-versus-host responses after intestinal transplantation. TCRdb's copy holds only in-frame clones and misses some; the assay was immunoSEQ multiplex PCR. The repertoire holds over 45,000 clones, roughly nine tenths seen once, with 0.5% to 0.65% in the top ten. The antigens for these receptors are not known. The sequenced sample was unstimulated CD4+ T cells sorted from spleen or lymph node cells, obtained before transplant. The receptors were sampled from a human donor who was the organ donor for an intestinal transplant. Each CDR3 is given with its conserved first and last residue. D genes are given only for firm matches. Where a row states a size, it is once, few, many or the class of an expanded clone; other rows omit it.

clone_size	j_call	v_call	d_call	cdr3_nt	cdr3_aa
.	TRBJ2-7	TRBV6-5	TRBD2	TGTGCCAGCAGTTATAGAGAGCGGGGGCACTACGAGCAGTACTTC	CASSYRERGHYEQYF
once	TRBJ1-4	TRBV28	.	TGTGCCAGCAGTTTACGGAGGACGGGGAATGAAAAACTGTTTTTT	CASSLRRTGNEKLFF
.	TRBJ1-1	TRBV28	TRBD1	TGTGCCAGCAGTACAGGGGATCTGAACACTGAAGCTTTCTTT	CASSTGDLNTEAFF
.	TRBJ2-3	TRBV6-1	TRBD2	TGTGCCAGCACCGAGGGGTCTAGCGGGAGGGATACGCAGTATTTT	CASTEGSSGRDTQYF
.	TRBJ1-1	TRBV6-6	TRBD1	TGTGCCAGCAGGAAGACAGGGGAGAACACTGAAGCTTTCTTT	CASRKTGENTEAFF
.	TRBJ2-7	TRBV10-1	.	TGCGCCAGCGGAAAGGACGGGAGTGACTACGAGCAGTACTTC	CASGKDGSDYEQYF
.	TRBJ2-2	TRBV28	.	TGTGCCAGCAGTCTGGCGGCTCAGGGGATACGGAACACCGGGGAGCTGTTTTTT	CASSLAAQGIRNTGELFF
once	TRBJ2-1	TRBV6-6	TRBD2	TGTGCCAGCAGTTACAGACTAGCGGGAGAGAGAGATGAGCAGTTCTTC	CASSYRLAGERDEQFF
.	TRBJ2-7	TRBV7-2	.	TGTGCCAGCAGCTTATGGGCCACATCTTCCTACGAGCAGTACTTC	CASSLWATSSYEQYF
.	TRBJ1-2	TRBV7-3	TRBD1	TGTGCCAGCAGCTCGCGGCCGGGACAGGGTAGTGGCTACACCTTC	CASSSRPGQGSGYTF
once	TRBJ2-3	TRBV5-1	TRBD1	TGCGCCAGCAGCCGGGACAGAAGCACAGATACGCAGTATTTT	CASSRDRSTDTQYF
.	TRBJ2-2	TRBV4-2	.	TGTGCCAGCAGCCAAGAGGGACTTAACACCGGGGAGCTGTTTTTT	CASSQEGLNTGELFF
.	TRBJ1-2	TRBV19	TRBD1	TGTGCCAGTAGTATCGGGACAGGCTATGGCTACACCTTC	CASSIGTGYGYTF
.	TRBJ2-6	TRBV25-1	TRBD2	TGTGCCAGCGGTGGACTAGCGGGATCTGGGGCCAACGTCCTGACTTTC	CASGGLAGSGANVLTF
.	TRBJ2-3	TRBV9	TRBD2	TGTGCCAGCAGCGTGGGTGGGACTAGCGGGAGGAGAGATACGCAGTATTTT	CASSVGGTSGRRDTQYF
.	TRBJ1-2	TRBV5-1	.	TGCGCCAGCAGGACGGGAGACTCCTATGGCTACACCTTC	CASRTGDSYGYTF
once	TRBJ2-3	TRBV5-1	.	TGCGCCAGCAGCGCGGGGACTTTTGCTAGCACAGATACGCAGTATTTT	CASSAGTFASTDTQYF
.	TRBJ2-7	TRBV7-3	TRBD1	TGTGCCAGCAGCCCGGACAGGTTCTCCTACGAGCAGTACTTC	CASSPDRFSYEQYF
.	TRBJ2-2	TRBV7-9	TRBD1	TGTGCCAGCAGTTACCACCGGGACAGCACCGGGGAGCTGTTTTTT	CASSYHRDSTGELFF
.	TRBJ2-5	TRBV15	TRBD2	TGTGCCACCAGCACGGGGGGTGCGGGGGAGACCCAGTACTTC	CATSTGGAGETQYF
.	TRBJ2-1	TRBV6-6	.	TGTGCCAGCAGGAAGGGGGGGGGCAATGAGCAGTTCTTC	CASRKGGGNEQFF
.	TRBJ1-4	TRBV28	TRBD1	TGTGCCAGCAGCCACCCGGGACAGGGAGGTGAAAAACTGTTTTTT	CASSHPGQGGEKLFF
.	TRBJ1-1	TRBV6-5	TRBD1	TGTGCCAGCAGTTCCGACAGGGGGAAGGGGGACACTGAAGCTTTCTTT	CASSSDRGKGDTEAFF
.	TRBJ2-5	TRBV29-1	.	TGCAGCGTTGCTGAGCTCCCGGAGACCCAGTACTTC	CSVAELPETQYF
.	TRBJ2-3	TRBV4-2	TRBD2	TGTGCCAGCAGCCACCTCGGGACTAGCGGGAAGGATACGCAGTATTTT	CASSHLGTSGKDTQYF
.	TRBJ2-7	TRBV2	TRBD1	TGTGCCAGCAGGGGGGACAGGTACTCCTACGAGCAGTACTTC	CASRGDRYSYEQYF
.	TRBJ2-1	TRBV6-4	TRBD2	TGTGCCAGCTCAATGTTACTAGCGGGAGGAGGGGGAAGGCATGAGCAGTTCTTC	CASSMLLAGGGGRHEQFF
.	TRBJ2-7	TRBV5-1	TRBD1	TGCGCCAGCAGCTTGGCGCCGGGACAGGGGACCTACGAGCAGTACTTC	CASSLAPGQGTYEQYF
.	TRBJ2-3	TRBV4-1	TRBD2	TGCGCCAGCAGCCAAGATCTAGCGGGAGGCACAGATACGCAGTATTTT	CASSQDLAGGTDTQYF
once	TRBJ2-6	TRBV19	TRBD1	TGTGCCAGTAGTATCCTAGGGACAGGGGTTACTCTGGGGGCCAACGTCCTGACTTTC	CASSILGTGVTLGANVLTF
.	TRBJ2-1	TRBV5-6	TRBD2	TGTGCCAGCAGCTTGGGAGGGACTACATCCTACAATGAGCAGTTCTTC	CASSLGGTTSYNEQFF
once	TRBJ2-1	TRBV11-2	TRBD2	TGTGCCAGCAGCTTAGATACCCTTTTACTAGCGGATAAATACAATGAGCAGTTCTTC	CASSLDTLLLADKYNEQFF
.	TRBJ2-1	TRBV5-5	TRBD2	TGTGCCAGCAGCTTGCGATTTTCGGGACTAGCGGGAGCATATGAGCAGTTCTTC	CASSLRFSGLAGAYEQFF
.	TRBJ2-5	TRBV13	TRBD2	TGTGCCAGTAGCTTAGTGGGACTAGCGGCTCAAACGGGAGAGACCCAGTACTTC	CASSLVGLAAQTGETQYF
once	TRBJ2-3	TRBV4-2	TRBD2	TGTGCCAGCAGCCAAGAAATCATCGGGAGGGCCTCAGATACGCAGTATTTT	CASSQEIIGRASDTQYF
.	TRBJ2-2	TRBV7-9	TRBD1	TGTGCCAGCAGGGGTGGAGAGACAGGGAAAGCCGGGGAGCTGTTTTTT	CASRGGETGKAGELFF
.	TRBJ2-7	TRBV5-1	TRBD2	TGCGCCAGCAGCCCCTGGACTAGCGGGAGCCACGAGCAGTACTTC	CASSPWTSGSHEQYF